The subject of this entry is one TCR beta chain. What it binds is not known. TCRdb re-called the 5' RACE reads with MiXCR, one entry per CDR3 protein. The sample consists of 450,000 or so distinct CDR3 sequences, 15% to 25% of them appearing once. These data originate in a study of T-cell memory formation after mild COVID-19. Study-level background: There were largely donor-specific TCR clusters. General study findings and limits: Cross-reactive memory seemingly joined, as some responding clones were found in pre-infection memory. For second-wave clones that peaked at day 37, SARS-CoV-2 specificity went unverified. There was a balanced CD4/CD8 profile in clones contracting day 15 to 85, and later expanders leaned CD4+.

V dropped 5 bases and J dropped 1 base, with 8 bases sitting between them. CDR3 size: 13 residues. CDR1 is LNHNV, CDR2 YYDKDF, per germline (reference sequence). The origin of this receptor is an adult woman who had mild COVID-19 (a few samples of this study predate the infection). Cell type and time point are not known. Source material: PBMCs or a T cell subset sorted from them (not recorded which). V usage is TRBV15 and J usage is TRBJ1-1; no clear D. The CDR3 coding sequence is TGTGCCACCAGCCGGGCGGGGAACACTGAAGCTTTCTTT. Translated: CATSRAGNTEAFF.